The clone carrying this T cell receptor (beta chain) was counted many times. The CDR3 is 18 residues long. Trimming cost V 1 base and J 1 base; bases outside gene matches: 8. Germline V gene lookup returns CDR1 LGHNA and CDR2 YSLEER. TCR beta CDR3 regions were amplified from RNA transcripts. First-round RT-PCR employed HTBI primers, with a second-round multiplex PCR after it. Each CDR3 protein is one row after TCRdb ran MiXCR on the multiplex PCR reads. This table has roughly 160,000 distinct CDR3 sequences, less than 45% appearing once. The data stem from a study of Graves' ophthalmopathy and Graves' hyperthyroidism.

The clonotype originates from a woman aged 35 to 49 with Graves' ophthalmopathy. The chain employs TRBV4-3 and TRBJ2-2; 8 bases line up with TRBD2. The sample was peripheral blood. The CDR3 nucleotides are TGCGCCAGCAGCCAAGGAACAGCGGGAGTGGGGAACACCGGGGAGCTGTTTTTT. Protein product: CASSQGTAGVGNTGELFF.